This T cell receptor (beta chain) comes out of a study of response to subunit inactivated influenza vaccine. Germline V lookup: CDR1 SGDLS, CDR2 YYNGEE. V was clipped by 0 bases and J by 4 bases, with 5 bases between them. The CDR3 is made up of 13 amino acids. Only a few counts were recorded for this clonotype. Its target is not known. Notes on the study in general: The authors offered the suggestion that each seasonal influenza vaccination recruits few new T cells.

TCRdb ran MiXCR on the RT-PCR reads and lists one entry per CDR3 protein. The sample has 800,000 to 1,000,000 distinct CDR3 sequences, 20% to 25% seen once. The clonotype comes from a man in his fifties or sixties who received an inactivated influenza vaccine. The chain combines TRBV9 with TRBJ2-1; D unclear. The sequences come from PBMCs from blood, collected approximately 5 days after vaccination. Here the CDR3 DNA reads TGTGCCAGCAGCGTAGAACAATACAATGAGCAGTTCTTC. It codes for CASSVEQYNEQFF.